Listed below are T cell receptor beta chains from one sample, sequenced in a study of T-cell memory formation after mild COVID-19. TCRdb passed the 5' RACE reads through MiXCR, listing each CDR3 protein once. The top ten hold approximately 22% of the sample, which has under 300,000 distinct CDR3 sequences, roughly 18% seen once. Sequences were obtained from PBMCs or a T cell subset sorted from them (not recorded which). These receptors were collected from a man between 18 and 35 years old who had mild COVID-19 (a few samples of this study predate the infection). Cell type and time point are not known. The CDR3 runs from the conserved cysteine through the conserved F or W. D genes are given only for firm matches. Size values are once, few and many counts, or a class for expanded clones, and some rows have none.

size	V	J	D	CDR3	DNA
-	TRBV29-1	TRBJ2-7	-	CSAAEGKSYEQYF	TGCAGCGCCGCCGAGGGGAAGTCCTACGAGCAGTACTTC
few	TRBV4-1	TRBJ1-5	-	CASSQGSDSYQPQHF	TGCGCCAGCAGCCAAGGATCGGACAGCTATCAGCCCCAGCATTTT
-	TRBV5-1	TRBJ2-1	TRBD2	CASSSGLEIYNEQFF	TGCGCCAGCAGCTCGGGACTAGAGATTTACAATGAGCAGTTCTTC
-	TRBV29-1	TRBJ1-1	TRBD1	CSARTGDTEAFF	TGCAGCGCCCGGACAGGGGACACTGAAGCTTTCTTT
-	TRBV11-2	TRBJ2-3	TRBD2	CASSLGGVLADTQYF	TGTGCCAGCAGCCTGGGGGGGGTTTTGGCAGATACGCAGTATTTT
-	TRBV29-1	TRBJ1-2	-	CSVPTGGNYGYTF	TGCAGCGTTCCGACAGGCGGAAACTATGGCTACACCTTC
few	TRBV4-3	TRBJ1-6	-	CASSQDSAGLRSPLHF	TGCGCCAGCAGCCAAGATAGTGCGGGGTTGCGTTCACCCCTCCACTTT
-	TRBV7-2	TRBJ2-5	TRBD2	CASSLGVCGGCSETQYF	TGTGCCAGCAGCTTAGGGGTGTGCGGGGGATGTTCCGAGACCCAGTACTTC
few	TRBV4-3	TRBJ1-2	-	CASSPRRVSGGYTF	TGCGCCAGCAGCCCCCGGCGGGTCTCCGGCGGCTACACCTTC
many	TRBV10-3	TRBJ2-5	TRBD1	CATRRKGAQEETQYF	TGTGCCACCCGGCGAAAGGGGGCTCAGGAGGAGACCCAGTACTTC
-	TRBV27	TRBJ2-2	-	CASSWNGANTGELFF	TGTGCCAGCAGTTGGAACGGGGCGAACACCGGGGAGCTGTTTTTT
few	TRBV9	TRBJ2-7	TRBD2	CASSMGTSGGPLDF	TGTGCCAGCAGCATGGGGACTAGCGGGGGGCCTTTGGACTTC
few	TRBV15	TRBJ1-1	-	CATSREGARAFF	TGTGCCACCAGCAGAGAGGGGGCTCGGGCTTTCTTT
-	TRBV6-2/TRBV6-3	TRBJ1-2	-	CASSYEVGYTF	TGTGCCAGCAGTTACGAGGTTGGCTACACCTTC
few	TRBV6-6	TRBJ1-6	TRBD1	CASSSDRADNSPLHF	TGTGCCAGCAGTTCAGACAGGGCGGATAATTCACCCCTCCACTTT
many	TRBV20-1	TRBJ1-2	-	CSARVSRRFYGYTF	TGCAGTGCTAGAGTGAGTAGAAGATTTTATGGCTACACCTTC
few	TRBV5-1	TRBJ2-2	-	CASSFGHTNTGELFF	TGCGCCAGCAGCTTTGGACACACGAACACCGGGGAGCTGTTTTTT
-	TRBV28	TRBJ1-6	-	CASSLMGNSPLHF	TGTGCCAGCAGTTTAATGGGTAATTCACCCCTCCACTTT
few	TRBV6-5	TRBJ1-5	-	CASSYSPLGNQPQHF	TGTGCCAGCAGTTACTCCCCGTTGGGCAATCAGCCCCAGCATTTT
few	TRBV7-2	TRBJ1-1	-	CASSLGRSMNTEAFF	TGTGCCAGCAGCTTAGGCAGGTCCATGAACACTGAAGCTTTCTTT
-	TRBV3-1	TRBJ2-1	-	CASSQDSGGQFF	TGTGCCAGCAGCCAAGATAGTGGCGGGCAGTTCTTC
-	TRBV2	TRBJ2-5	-	CASSTEETQYF	TGTGCCAGCAGTACAGAAGAGACCCAGTACTTC
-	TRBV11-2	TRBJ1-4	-	CASSLHPGSPRFF	TGTGCCAGCAGCCTCCATCCCGGGTCCCCAAGGTTTTTT
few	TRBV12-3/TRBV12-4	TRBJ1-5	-	CASSSLEGSDQPQHF	TGTGCCAGCAGTTCCCTTGAGGGTTCAGATCAGCCCCAGCATTTT
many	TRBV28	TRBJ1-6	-	CASSLSRFLSSYNSPLHF	TGTGCCAGCAGTTTATCCCGGTTTCTGAGCTCCTATAATTCACCCCTCCACTTT
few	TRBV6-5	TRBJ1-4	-	CASRNSEKLFF	TGTGCCAGCAGAAACAGCGAAAAACTGTTTTTT
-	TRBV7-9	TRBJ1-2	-	CASSFPEGVDYGYTF	TGTGCCAGCAGCTTTCCGGAGGGGGTCGATTATGGCTACACCTTC
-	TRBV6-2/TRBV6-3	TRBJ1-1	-	CASSYRQGIGTEAFF	TGTGCCAGCAGTTACCGCCAGGGTATCGGCACTGAAGCTTTCTTT
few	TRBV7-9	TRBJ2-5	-	CASSPGFDGLWGTQYF	TGTGCCAGCAGCCCCGGATTCGACGGTCTATGGGGGACCCAGTACTTC
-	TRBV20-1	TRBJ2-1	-	CSADWEQFF	TGCAGTGCTGACTGGGAGCAGTTCTTC
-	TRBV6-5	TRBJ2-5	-	CASSITEGPKETQYF	TGTGCCAGCAGCATTACGGAGGGACCGAAAGAGACCCAGTACTTC
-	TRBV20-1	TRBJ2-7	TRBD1	CSARPGQKLYEQYF	TGCAGTGCTAGACCGGGACAGAAATTATACGAGCAGTACTTC
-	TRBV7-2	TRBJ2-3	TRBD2	CASSSGGSRPGTQYF	TGTGCCAGCTCTAGCGGGGGGTCACGCCCCGGTACGCAGTATTTT
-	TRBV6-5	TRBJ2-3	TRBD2	CASSYHGLAGGSSTDTQYF	TGTGCCAGCAGTTACCATGGACTAGCGGGGGGGTCCAGCACAGATACGCAGTATTTT
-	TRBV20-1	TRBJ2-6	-	CSARGGGLSGANVLTF	TGCAGTGCTAGAGGTGGCGGCCTGTCTGGGGCCAACGTCCTGACTTTC
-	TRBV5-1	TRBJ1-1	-	CASSPGGGQGTEAFF	TGCGCCAGCAGCCCGGGCGGGGGGCAGGGCACTGAAGCTTTCTTT
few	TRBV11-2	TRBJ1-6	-	CASSSRGGPSPLHF	TGTGCCAGCAGTTCAAGGGGGGGACCTTCACCCCTCCACTTT
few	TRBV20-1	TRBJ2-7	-	CSARSGALDYEQYF	TGCAGTGCTAGATCGGGGGCGCTTGACTACGAGCAGTACTTC
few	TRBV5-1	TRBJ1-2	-	CASRYQRGNYGYTF	TGCGCCAGCAGATATCAGCGCGGGAACTATGGCTACACCTTC
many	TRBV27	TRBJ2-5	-	CASSLSSAAWAQYF	TGTGCCAGCAGTTTATCGTCTGCCGCATGGGCCCAGTACTTC
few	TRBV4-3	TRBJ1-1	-	CASSQDINTEAFF	TGCGCCAGCAGCCAAGACATAAACACTGAAGCTTTCTTT
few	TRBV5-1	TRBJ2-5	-	CASSVRNQRRETQYF	TGCGCCAGCAGCGTACGAAATCAAAGGCGGGAGACCCAGTACTTC
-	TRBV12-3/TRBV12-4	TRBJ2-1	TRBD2	CASSRASGGGEQFF	TGTGCCAGCAGTAGGGCTAGCGGGGGAGGGGAGCAGTTCTTC
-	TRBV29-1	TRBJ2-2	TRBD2	CSVDGRGGIGGELFF	TGCAGCGTTGATGGGCGGGGGGGCATCGGCGGGGAGCTGTTTTTT
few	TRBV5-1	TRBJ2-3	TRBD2	CASSPRTSGTPTDTQYF	TGCGCCAGCAGCCCCCGGACTAGCGGGACCCCCACAGATACGCAGTATTTT
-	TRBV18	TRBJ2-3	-	CASSPSASPADTQYF	TGTGCCAGCTCACCCTCCGCATCCCCGGCGGATACGCAGTATTTT
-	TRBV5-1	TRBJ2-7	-	CASSLGPSGQYF	TGCGCCAGCAGTCTCGGGCCGTCGGGGCAGTACTTC
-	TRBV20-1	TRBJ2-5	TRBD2	CSARLASLQETQYF	TGCAGTGCAAGACTAGCGTCCCTTCAAGAGACCCAGTACTTC
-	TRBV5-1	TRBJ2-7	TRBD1	CASSWGQTTIYEQYF	TGCGCCAGCAGCTGGGGACAGACTACTATCTACGAGCAGTACTTC
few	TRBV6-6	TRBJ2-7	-	CASSYSGLNSYEQYF	TGTGCCAGCAGTTACTCTGGACTGAATTCCTACGAGCAGTACTTC
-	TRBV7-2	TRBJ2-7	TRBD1	CASSLARQGLGVGYEQYF	TGTGCCAGCAGCTTAGCCCGACAGGGCTTAGGGGTGGGCTACGAGCAGTACTTC
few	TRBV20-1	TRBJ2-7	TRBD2	CSAKTSGVTYEQYF	TGCAGTGCTAAGACTAGCGGGGTTACCTACGAGCAGTACTTC
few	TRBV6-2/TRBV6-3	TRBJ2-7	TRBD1	CASGDRSSYEQYF	TGTGCCAGCGGGGACAGGTCGAGCTACGAGCAGTACTTC
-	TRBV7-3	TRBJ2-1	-	CASSLAANYNEQFF	TGTGCCAGCAGCTTAGCGGCGAACTACAATGAGCAGTTCTTC
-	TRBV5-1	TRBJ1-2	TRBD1	CASSEQGADYGYTF	TGCGCCAGCAGTGAACAGGGGGCGGACTATGGCTACACCTTC